This T cell receptor beta chain is drawn from a study of cytomegalovirus exposure and HLA in healthy donors. Study-level information: Sequencing of around 200 million T cells in an earlier analysis found 95 million to 120 million unique TCR beta sequences.

Vbeta (60) and Jbeta (13) primers were used in the PCR. The data were produced by immunoSEQ multiplex PCR, yet TCRdb's version contains in-frame clones alone and is incomplete. In the table there are 150,000 to 200,000 clones, more than 60% of which are singletons. The CDR3 length is 14 residues. Germline lookup yields CDR1 SGHTA and CDR2 FQGTGA. Trimming shortened V by 5 bases and J by 4 bases, and 14 bases separated the two germline ends. The chain recombines TRBV7-3 with TRBJ1-2, with D maybe TRBD1 (6 bases). What was sequenced was PBMCs. This TCR derives from a female donor in good health and CMV-seronegative. CDR3 in DNA: TGTGCCAGCAGCCCAGGGGCAGGGCTCTATGGCTACACCTTC. Translated, it gives CASSPGAGLYGYTF.